This T cell receptor (beta chain) is from a study of response to subunit inactivated influenza vaccine. Study observations and caveats: New T cells are recruited in small numbers by each seasonal influenza vaccination, according to the authors' suggestion.

This CDR3 is 16 amino acids long. The V and J ends lost 2 bases and 0 bases respectively, with 11 bases between them. Germline V gene lookup returns CDR1 MNHEY and CDR2 SVGAGI. A single record per CDR3 protein comes from TCRdb applying MiXCR to the RT-PCR reads. The sample lists about 780,000 distinct CDR3 sequences, under 20% seen once, with 9.5% to 13% in the top ten. In the case of this clonotype: Its specificity is not known.

Here the sequenced sample was PBMCs from blood, taken 5 to 6 days after vaccination. The genes are TRBV6-5 and TRBJ2-1; D is possibly TRBD1 or TRBD2 (5 bases each). The sequence was obtained from a man in his forties or fifties who received an inactivated influenza vaccine. This CDR3 is CASSYSQRGSYNEQFF. The CDR3 DNA sequence: TGTGCCAGCAGTTACAGTCAGAGGGGCTCCTACAATGAGCAGTTCTTC.